The 27 T cell receptor beta chains presented below share a single source sample, sequenced in a study of cytomegalovirus exposure and HLA in healthy donors. Primers: 60 Vbeta forward and 13 Jbeta reverse. Some clones are missing from TCRdb's copy, which holds only in-frame ones; the method was immunoSEQ multiplex PCR. The table includes about 160,000 clones, around 84% detected once. Sequences were obtained from PBMCs. These receptors all stem from a man in his late teens or twenties in good health and CMV-seropositive.

The chain combines TRBV25-1 with TRBJ1-2; D might be TRBD1 (6 bases). The germline CDR1 and CDR2 sequences are MGHDK and SYGVNS. The ends were cut back, 2 bases at V and 4 bases at J, with 17 bases in the middle. This CDR3 contains 16 residues. The CDR3 reads CASSEGGGALAYGYTF. CDR3 in DNA: TGTGCCAGCAGTGAAGGTGGGGGGGCGCTTGCCTATGGCTACACCTTC.

The chain joins TRBV7-3 to TRBJ1-4; D is ambiguous. Per the germline V gene, CDR1 is SGHTA and CDR2 is FQGTGA. V lost 5 bases to trimming and J lost 0 bases, with 25 bases between them. The length of the CDR3 is 20 residues. Here the CDR3 reads CASSPPGRTAINATNEKLFF. The CDR3 DNA sequence: TGTGCCAGCAGCCCGCCCGGTCGAACAGCCATAAATGCAACTAATGAAAAACTGTTTTTT.

This clone was observed a single time. The CDR3 nucleotides read TGTGCCAGCAGCTCCGGGACTAGCGGGGGGGCATGGGAGACCCAGTACTTC. Translating it yields CASSSGTSGGAWETQYF. This chain links TRBV7-6 with TRBJ2-5; 16 bases line up with TRBD2. V lost 4 bases, J lost 5 bases, and 7 bases stayed unmatched. The germline V gene has CDR1 SGHVS and CDR2 FNYEAQ. The CDR3 length is 17 residues. Looking up the rest from reference TRBV7-6 and TRBJ2-5 gives the full variable domain: GAGVSQSPRYKVTKRGQDVALRCDPISGHVSLYWYRQALGQGPEFLTYFNYEAQQDKSGLPNDRFSAERPEGSISTLTIQRTEQRDSAMYRCASSSGTSGGAWETQYFGPGTRLLVL.

V and J are TRBV6-1 and TRBJ1-5, with 11 bases that match TRBD1. The V segment lost 0 bases and the J segment 6 bases; nucleotides outside the gene matches: 7. The germline CDR1 and CDR2 sequences are MNHNS and SASEGT. The CDR3 length is 17 residues. This CDR3 is CASSEAIGQGASQPQHF. CDR3 coding DNA: TGTGCCAGCAGTGAAGCAATCGGACAGGGGGCATCTCAGCCCCAGCATTTT.

The chain employs TRBV6-1 and TRBJ1-6, with TRBD1 as a possible D gene (5 bases). This CDR3 has 15 residues. CDR1 is MNHNS, CDR2 SASEGT, per germline. Trimming left V 2 bases short and J 10 bases short, with 15 bases between. The CDR3, as DNA: TGTGCCAGCAGTGAACACCCAGGGAAGGGATCACCCCTCCACTTT. It encodes CASSEHPGKGSPLHF.

The chain recombines TRBV2 with TRBJ1-3; D unresolved. Germline lookup yields CDR1 SNHLY and CDR2 FYNNEI. The CDR3 spans 12 residues. The V gene lost 6 bases and the J gene lost 0 bases, with 3 bases spanning the gap. The DNA for the CDR3 is TGTGCCAGCAGGAGCTCTGGAAACACCATATATTTT. Protein: CASRSSGNTIYF.

The chain has TRBV2 and TRBJ2-7, with a possible D match to TRBD2 (5 bases). The V gene's germline CDR1 is SNHLY and CDR2 FYNNEI. This CDR3 region has 12 residues. The V end lost 4 bases, the J end lost 11 bases, and 15 bases lay between the germline ends. This CDR3 reads CASSGAGTREYF. The DNA for the CDR3 is TGTGCCAGCAGTGGCGCGGGTACGCGTGAGTACTTC.

This chain joins TRBV5-4 and TRBJ1-1, with TRBD1 identical over 11 bases. The V and J ends lost 3 bases and 3 bases, in that order; junction bases with no gene match: 1. CDR3 size: 14 residues. Germline V gene lookup returns CDR1 SGHNT and CDR2 YYREEE (reference sequence). The CDR3 sequence: CASSWGQGDTEAFF. CDR3 coding DNA: TGTGCCAGCAGCTGGGGACAGGGGGACACTGAAGCTTTCTTT.

This chain uses TRBV27 with TRBJ2-2, with TRBD2 matching 7 bases. The germline V gene encodes CDR1 MNHEY and CDR2 SMNVEV (reference sequence). CDR3 length equals 14 residues. Trimming took 7 bases from V and 4 from J; bases not matched to a gene: 6. In DNA, the CDR3 is TGTGCCAGCAACTTGGGACTACCCACCGGGGAGCTGTTTTTT. This sequence encodes CASNLGLPTGELFF.

Worth noting for this clone: The same CDR3 arises from other DNA sequences in this sample as well. The chain uses TRBV4-3 and TRBJ2-1; D is perhaps TRBD1 (5 bases). Germline-derived CDR1 and CDR2 are LGHNA and YSLEER. Trimming took off 1 base at V and 6 bases at J, with 7 bases between the two ends. This CDR3 contains 13 residues. This CDR3 is CASSQGTGNEQFF. CDR3 sequence (DNA): TGCGCCAGCAGCCAAGGAACAGGCAATGAGCAGTTCTTC.

V usage is TRBV5-1 and J usage is TRBJ1-1; 8 positions agree with TRBD1. Germline V gene data show CDR1 as SGHRS and CDR2 as YFSETQ. Germline trimming cut 0 bases from V and 5 bases from J; bases unmatched to any gene: 9. The CDR3 spans 16 residues. CDR3 nucleotides: TGCGCCAGCAGCTTGGACAGGGGGGGAGCGAGAACTGAAGCTTTCTTT. Translated: CASSLDRGGARTEAFF. Together with reference TRBV5-1 and TRBJ1-1, the CDR3 gives the full variable domain: KAGVTQTPRYLIKTRGQQVTLSCSPISGHRSVSWYQQTPGQGLQFLFEYFSETQRNKGNFPGRFSGRQFSNSRSEMNVSTLELGDSALYLCASSLDRGGARTEAFFGQGTRLTVV.

CDR3 protein: CASSLGAGGLRGTEAFF. CDR3 coding DNA: TGTGCCAGCAGCTTAGGGGCAGGGGGCCTTCGGGGCACTGAAGCTTTCTTT. V gene TRBV11-1 combines with J gene TRBJ1-1, with 8 bases lining up with TRBD1. Trimming took 1 base from V and 4 from J; bases not matched to a gene: 11. Germline V gene lookup returns CDR1 SGHAT and CDR2 FQDESV (reference sequence). CDR3 length equals 17 residues.

The chain is built from TRBV5-4 and TRBJ2-3; 10 bases map to TRBD2. Germline V lookup: CDR1 SGHNT, CDR2 YYREEE (reference sequence). The junction had 5 bases not matched to a gene; V was cut back by 2 bases and J by 2 bases. The CDR3 is made up of 16 amino acids. In nucleotides, the CDR3 is TGTGCCAGCAGCTTTCATAGCGGGGGGCACACAGATACGCAGTATTTT. Translated: CASSFHSGGHTDTQYF.

This clone was detected once. The V call is TRBV5-6, the J call TRBJ2-7; 8 bases are a match to TRBD1. V shed 6 bases, J shed 5 bases, and the junction held 4 bases outside the gene matches. Germline V gene sequence: CDR1 SGHDT, CDR2 YYEEEE. The length of the CDR3 is 12 residues. CDR3 in amino acids: CASTADRDEQYF. For the CDR3, the DNA is TGTGCCAGCACCGCGGACAGGGACGAGCAGTACTTC.

V is TRBV13 and J is TRBJ2-1; D is perhaps TRBD1 (5 bases). Germline lookup yields CDR1 PRHDT and CDR2 FYEKMQ (reference sequence). This CDR3 is 13 amino acids long. The V end was cut by 5 bases, the J end by 10 bases, with 15 bases between. In DNA, the CDR3 is TGTGCCAGCAGCCGAAAAATACAGGAAGAGCAGTTCTTC. Translated: CASSRKIQEEQFF.

The chain combines TRBV11-2 with TRBJ1-5; D unresolved. Germline loops: CDR1 SGHAT, CDR2 FQNNGV. CDR3 length equals 14 residues. V lost 2 bases and J lost 3, with 8 bases in between. CDR3 DNA sequence: TGTGCCAGCAGCTTAACCAGTCCCAATCAGCCCCAGCATTTT. Its translation: CASSLTSPNQPQHF.

The chain is built from TRBV30 and TRBJ2-5; D may be TRBD1 (7 bases). The V end lost 0 bases, the J end lost 4 bases, and 9 bases lay between the germline ends. The CDR3 covers 13 residues. Germline V lookup: CDR1 GTSNPN, CDR2 SVGIG (reference sequence). CDR3 sequence reads: CAWSVQGGETQYF. DNA of the CDR3: TGTGCCTGGAGTGTCCAGGGGGGAGAGACCCAGTACTTC.

The rearrangement uses TRBV6-5 and TRBJ2-5; D possibly corresponds to TRBD2 (7 bases). Germline CDR1 and CDR2: MNHEY and SVGAGI. V gave up 6 bases and J gave up 7 bases, with 21 bases separating them. The CDR3 spans 15 residues. DNA for the CDR3: TGTGCCAGCAGGGTACAGGGAGGGTTCGTCGGGACCCAGTACTTC. It encodes CASRVQGGFVGTQYF.

The J gene is TRBJ2-5, the V gene TRBV19; 7 nucleotides match TRBD2. With V trimmed by 6 bases and J by 4 bases, 11 bases remained unmatched. This CDR3 contains 15 residues. Germline V gene sequence: CDR1 LNHDA, CDR2 SQIVND (reference sequence). The CDR3 sequence is CASSQPYSGGETQYF. In nucleotides, the CDR3 is TGTGCCAGTAGCCAACCTTACTCGGGGGGAGAGACCCAGTACTTC.

The chain recombines TRBV5-4 with TRBJ2-1; 14 bases are a match to TRBD2. The V segment lost 4 bases and the J segment 7 bases; nucleotides outside the gene matches: 4. Germline V gene sequence: CDR1 SGHNT, CDR2 YYREEE (reference sequence). The CDR3 is 15 residues long. The DNA for the CDR3 is TGTGCCAGCAGCCCCGGACTAGCGGGGGGTAATGAGCAGTTCTTC. Its protein is CASSPGLAGGNEQFF.

The DNA for the CDR3 is TGTGCCAGAATCAACCGACAGGGGTATTATAGCAATCAGCCCCAGCATTTT. Translating it yields CARINRQGYYSNQPQHF. The chain combines TRBV19 with TRBJ1-5, with 8 bases lining up with TRBD1. Looked up from germline, CDR1 is LNHDA and CDR2 is SQIVND (reference sequence). The CDR3 loop spans 17 amino acids. The trim removed 9 bases at V and 0 bases at J, leaving 13 bases unmatched. The full variable domain, rest sourced from reference TRBV19 and TRBJ1-5, is DGGITQSPKYLFRKEGQNVTLSCEQNLNHDAMYWYRQDPGQGLRLIYYSQIVNDFQKGDIAEGYSVSREKKESFPLTVTSAQKNPTAFYLCARINRQGYYSNQPQHFGDGTRLSIL.

The V and J genes are TRBV2 and TRBJ2-7; a weak D match, TRBD1 (5 bases). The CDR3 has 13 amino acids. V lost 3 bases to trimming and J lost 3 bases, with 9 bases between them. Germline CDR1 is SNHLY and CDR2 is FYNNEI. The CDR3 region has the DNA TGTGCCAGCAGTGACACAGGCCTCTACGAGCAGTACTTC. As protein: CASSDTGLYEQYF.

This clone was detected only once. This chain joins TRBV5-1 and TRBJ2-3, with unresolved D. CDR1 and CDR2 (germline): SGHRS, YFSETQ. The CDR3 covers 13 residues. Trimming took 4 bases from V and 0 from J, leaving 6 bases between them. In nucleotides, the CDR3 is TGCGCCAGCAGCCTAGTAAGCACAGATACGCAGTATTTT. Encoded protein: CASSLVSTDTQYF.

In DNA form, the CDR3 reads TGTGCCAGCAGTTTTTATTCGACAGGCGGTACAGAGACCCAGTACTTC. Its translation is CASSFYSTGGTETQYF. The chain recombines TRBV27 with TRBJ2-5; TRBD1 is a possible D gene (6 bases). The germline gives CDR1 MNHEY, CDR2 SMNVEV (reference sequence). V was trimmed by 3 bases and J by 4 bases, leaving 18 bases between them. The CDR3 covers 16 residues.

This clone occurred once. The chain carries TRBV6-6 and TRBJ1-4; a possible D gene is TRBD1 (5 bases). Germline CDR1 MNHNY, CDR2 SVGAGI (reference sequence). V was clipped by 3 bases and J by 0 bases, with 11 bases between them. There are 16 residues in the CDR3. DNA for the CDR3: TGTGCCAGCAGTTATTCCGGGGGGACAACTAATGAAAAACTGTTTTTT. Protein sequence: CASSYSGGTTNEKLFF.

J is TRBJ1-4 and V is TRBV4-1, with D maybe TRBD1 (6 bases). The CDR3 is 15 residues long. Germline V CDR1 and CDR2: MGHRA, YSYEKL. Trimming left V 2 bases short and J 4 bases short, with 11 bases between. The CDR3 is CASSQLDRDNEKLFF. The CDR3 coding sequence is TGCGCCAGCAGCCAATTGGACAGAGATAATGAAAAACTGTTTTTT.

V is TRBV5-1 and J is TRBJ2-3; tentative D call: TRBD2 (5 bases). V lost 2 bases, J lost 2 bases, and 21 bases lay in between. Germline V lookup: CDR1 SGHRS, CDR2 YFSETQ. There are 18 residues in the CDR3. The CDR3 reads CASSFLAGGSEFTDTQYF. The CDR3 DNA reads TGCGCCAGCAGCTTCCTGGCGGGTGGTTCGGAGTTCACAGATACGCAGTATTTT.